One and the same sample provided the 18 T cell receptor beta chains below, sequenced in a study of blood T cell repertoires in COVID-19. Data came from immunoSEQ multiplex PCR; TCRdb stores just in-frame clones and leaves some out. The data hold approximately 97,000 clones, with approximately 78% observed a single time. Sequenced sample: peripheral blood. All receptors derive from a man in his fifties or sixties with active or convalescent COVID-19.

The CDR3 DNA reads TGTGCCAGCTCACCTCTGCTCTGGGACAGGGGCGGCTACACCTTC. Translation gives CASSPLLWDRGGYTF. The chain carries TRBV18 and TRBJ1-2; 10 bases are a match to TRBD1. V trimming: 3 bases; J trimming: 8 bases; junction bases outside the gene matches: 9. The CDR3 is made up of 15 amino acids. CDR1 KGHSH and CDR2 LQKENI come from the germline V gene.

The chain uses TRBV28 and TRBJ2-2; TRBD2 agrees at 14 bases. CDR1 is MDHEN and CDR2 is SYDVKM in the germline V gene. The junction had 9 bases not matched to a gene; V was cut back by 4 bases and J by 5 bases. This CDR3 has 18 amino acids. In nucleotides, the CDR3 is TGTGCCAGCAGTTCACTGACTAGCGGGAGGGCCGGGACCGGGGAGCTGTTTTTT. Translation: CASSSLTSGRAGTGELFF.

The chain has TRBV5-1 and TRBJ2-1, with 8 bases identical to TRBD2. Germline V gene sequence: CDR1 SGHRS, CDR2 YFSETQ. J was trimmed by 0 bases and V by 2 bases; bases with no gene match: 4. The CDR3 is 16 amino acids. The CDR3 loop reads CASSFREGSSYNEQFF. Here the CDR3 DNA reads TGCGCCAGCAGCTTCCGGGAGGGGAGCTCCTACAATGAGCAGTTCTTC. Filled out from reference TRBV5-1 and TRBJ2-1, the complete variable domain reads KAGVTQTPRYLIKTRGQQVTLSCSPISGHRSVSWYQQTPGQGLQFLFEYFSETQRNKGNFPGRFSGRQFSNSRSEMNVSTLELGDSALYLCASSFREGSSYNEQFFGPGTRLTVL.

V is TRBV7-3 and J is TRBJ2-1; 11 bases line up with TRBD2. The J segment lost 6 bases and the V segment lost 5 bases, leaving 6 bases of the junction unmatched. The CDR3 has 15 amino acids. Germline CDR1 is SGHTA and CDR2 is FQGTGA. CDR3 sequence: CASSPGLAETNEQFF. CDR3 bases: TGTGCCAGCAGCCCGGGACTAGCGGAGACCAATGAGCAGTTCTTC.

This clone has a single count. This chain uses TRBV12-3 or TRBV12-4 with TRBJ1-2; D unresolved. The CDR3 is made up of 13 amino acids. Trimming removed 2 bases at V and 4 bases at J, with 8 bases between. The CDR3 loop is CASSLSQAYGYTF. As DNA, the CDR3 is TGTGCCAGCAGTTTAAGTCAGGCCTATGGCTACACCTTC.

This sequence joins TRBV5-1 and TRBJ1-2; tentatively, D is TRBD1 (6 bases). Trimming shortened V by 4 bases and J by 3 bases, and 13 bases separated the two germline ends. CDR1 SGHRS and CDR2 YFSETQ come from the germline V gene. This CDR3 has 14 residues. In DNA, the CDR3 is TGCGCCAGCAGCCCCGGGACATTTTACTATGGCTACACCTTC. This gives the protein CASSPGTFYYGYTF.

The V gene is TRBV19, the J gene TRBJ1-5; D remains ambiguous. Between the trimmed V and J ends, which lost 7 bases and 4 bases, there was a span of 11 bases. The CDR3 is 13 residues long. Looked up from germline, CDR1 is LNHDA and CDR2 is SQIVND (reference sequence). The DNA of the CDR3 is TGTGCCAGTACGGCGCGGGGAAATCAGCCCCAGCATTTT. This gives the protein CASTARGNQPQHF.

This sequence joins TRBV4-1 and TRBJ2-3; 10 positions match TRBD2. V shed 2 bases and J 2 bases; nucleotides not matched to a gene: 4. The CDR3 consists of 16 residues. Germline V lookup: CDR1 MGHRA, CDR2 YSYEKL. The CDR3 sequence: CASSQRTSGFTDTQYF. CDR3 coding DNA: TGCGCCAGCAGCCAACGGACTAGCGGATTCACAGATACGCAGTATTTT.

The CDR3 DNA sequence: TGTGCCAGCAGCCCAGAGACAGATACATCCTACGAGCAGTACTTC. This translates into CASSPETDTSYEQYF. This chain joins TRBV11-3 and TRBJ2-7, with D perhaps TRBD1 (5 bases). V dropped 5 bases and J dropped 1 base, with 15 bases sitting between them. This CDR3 region has 15 residues. Looked up from germline, CDR1 is SGHNT and CDR2 is YENEEA.

This clone was picked up a small number of times. The chain couples TRBV5-1 to TRBJ2-2, with D tentatively TRBD1 (6 bases). CDR1 and CDR2 from the germline V gene are SGHRS and YFSETQ. Trimming removed 4 bases from V and 5 bases from J, with 18 bases in between. This CDR3 is 16 amino acids long. The CDR3 DNA is TGCGCCAGCAGCAAAACAGTTGGACAGAATACCGGGGAGCTGTTTTTT. Its protein is CASSKTVGQNTGELFF. Full variable domain (rest looked up from reference TRBV5-1 and TRBJ2-2): KAGVTQTPRYLIKTRGQQVTLSCSPISGHRSVSWYQQTPGQGLQFLFEYFSETQRNKGNFPGRFSGRQFSNSRSEMNVSTLELGDSALYLCASSKTVGQNTGELFFGEGSRLTVL.

This chain joins TRBV7-2 and TRBJ2-1, with 11 bases that match TRBD1. The CDR3 is made up of 15 amino acids. Germline V gives CDR1 SGHTA, CDR2 FQGNSA. Germline trimming cut 3 bases from V and 7 bases from J; bases unmatched to any gene: 5. This chain's CDR3 is CASSFRDRGRNEQFF. The CDR3 DNA sequence: TGTGCCAGCAGCTTCCGGGACAGGGGGAGGAATGAGCAGTTCTTC.

This clone came up a few times. The chain uses TRBV28 and TRBJ1-4; D is uncertain. V lost 5 bases to trimming and J lost 8 bases, with 9 bases between them. The length of the CDR3 is 12 residues. The germline gives CDR1 MDHEN, CDR2 SYDVKM. The DNA for the CDR3 is TGTGCCAGCAGTCAGGAGGACGAAAAACTGTTTTTT. Its protein is CASSQEDEKLFF.

CDR3 in amino acids: CASSLGAGYSGKFF. CDR3 DNA: TGCGCCAGCAGCTTGGGGGCAGGCTACTCAGGAAAGTTCTTC. J is TRBJ2-1 and V is TRBV5-1; D is uncertain. V lost 0 bases and J 14 bases, leaving 18 bases between the germline ends. Germline CDR1 reads SGHRS; CDR2 reads YFSETQ. This CDR3 is 14 amino acids long.

The chain carries TRBV7-8 and TRBJ2-6; possibly TRBD1 for D (6 bases). Deletions cut 2 bases from V and 0 bases from J, with 8 bases between. Germline values: CDR1 SGHVS, CDR2 FQNEAQ. This CDR3 has 16 residues. CDR3 region: CASSLPGVSGANVLTF. The CDR3, as DNA: TGTGCCAGCAGCTTACCAGGGGTCTCTGGGGCCAACGTCCTGACTTTC.

V and J are TRBV6-5 and TRBJ2-5; D ambiguous. Trimming took off 6 bases at V and 0 bases at J, with 5 bases between the two ends. The CDR3 runs 12 residues. From germline, CDR1 is MNHEY and CDR2 SVGAGI. The CDR3 loop reads CASRRDQETQYF. DNA of the CDR3: TGTGCCAGCAGGCGAGACCAAGAGACCCAGTACTTC.

V gene TRBV7-2 combines with J gene TRBJ2-1; 8 positions agree with TRBD1. The CDR3 length is 15 residues. Unmatched junction bases numbered 7, after V lost 2 bases and J lost 7 bases. Germline V gives CDR1 SGHTA, CDR2 FQGNSA. CDR3 sequence (DNA): TGTGCCAGCAGCTTAAGGGCAGGGGGCTGGAATGAGCAGTTCTTC. It codes for CASSLRAGGWNEQFF.

The genes are TRBV24-1 and TRBJ2-7; perhaps TRBD2 as D (5 bases). The V and J ends lost 4 bases and 6 bases respectively, with 21 bases between them. The CDR3 has 16 residues. Germline lookup yields CDR1 KGHDR and CDR2 SFDVKD. The CDR3 loop is CATSDPTMRPPAEQYV. Written as DNA, the CDR3 is TGTGCCACCAGTGACCCGACTATGCGTCCCCCCGCCGAGCAGTACGTC.

The chain couples TRBV27 to TRBJ2-5; D is undetermined. V lost 3 bases, J lost 5 bases, and 13 bases lay in between. Per germline, CDR1 MNHEY and CDR2 SMNVEV (reference sequence). CDR3 length: 14 residues. The CDR3 protein is CASSFGRIFETQYF. The DNA of the CDR3 is TGTGCCAGCAGTTTTGGCAGGATCTTCGAGACCCAGTACTTC.